Reported below is one T cell receptor (beta chain). What it recognizes is unknown. These data come from a study of cytomegalovirus exposure and HLA in healthy donors. Study findings and constraints: A classifier reportedly called cytomegalovirus status with high sensitivity and specificity.

Assay: immunoSEQ multiplex PCR; the TCRdb copy retains only in-frame clones and omits some. The sample holds 70,000 or so clones; 94% are singletons and the top ten take less than 2%. Germline CDR1 and CDR2: MNHNY and SVGAGI (reference sequence). Trimming at V came to 6 bases and at J to 7 bases, leaving 11 bases not matched to a gene. The CDR3 spans 15 residues. The chain employs TRBV6-6 and TRBJ1-4; 7 nucleotides line up with TRBD1. This sequence originates from a man between 18 and 35 years old in good health and CMV-seropositive. Sequencing input: PBMCs. CDR3 sequence: CASSQPGGSGEKLFF. The CDR3, as DNA: TGTGCCAGCAGCCAACCAGGGGGTAGTGGTGAAAAACTGTTTTTT.